This T cell receptor beta chain was recovered during a study of identical twins. This clonotype was observed many times. As yet, its antigen is unknown. Overall study results and limits: Less excess twin sharing appeared in beta out-of-frame sequences. Beta clonotypes that were abundant in cord blood contained fewer insertions, a pattern absent from memory repertoires.

It was template switching that added a universal primer site, and there were unique molecular identifiers on the cDNA. TCRdb ran MiXCR on the 5' RACE reads and lists one entry per CDR3 protein. The sample yields around 1.7 million distinct CDR3 sequences, under 35% seen once. The material sequenced was cord blood. The TCR originated in a newborn girl in good health.

Here the CDR3 DNA reads TGCAGCGTTGGGACAGGAACTAACTATGGCTACACCTTC. This encodes CSVGTGTNYGYTF. This rearrangement joins TRBV29-1 to TRBJ1-2, with TRBD1 matching 7 bases. The CDR3 contains 13 residues. V trimming: 4 bases; J trimming: 0 bases; junction bases outside the gene matches: 2. CDR1 and CDR2 (germline): SQVTM, ANQGSEA.